The clone carrying this T cell receptor beta chain was observed a handful of times. No antigen is known for it. The data are from a study of T-cell memory formation after mild COVID-19. The study, taken as a whole, reports: A second wave of clones peaked on day 37, and their SARS-CoV-2 specificity went unconfirmed. That cross-reactive memory joined was suggested by some responding clones appearing in pre-infection memory.

TCRdb analysed the 5' RACE reads with MiXCR anew, one entry per CDR3 protein. The sample shows around 390,000 distinct CDR3 sequences, roughly 15% of them seen only once. V lost 10 bases and J lost 1, with 14 bases in between. CDR3 length: 15 residues. Germline V lookup: CDR1 ENHRY, CDR2 SYGVKD. The receptor's source is a man younger than 35 who had mild COVID-19 (a few samples of this study predate the infection). Cell type and time point are not known. The gene calls are TRBV10-3 and TRBJ2-6; D possibly matches TRBD1 or TRBD2 (5 bases each). The material sequenced was PBMCs or a T cell subset sorted from them (not recorded which). The CDR3 reads CATREWGSGANVLTF. The CDR3 DNA reads as TGTGCCACCCGAGAATGGGGGTCTGGGGCCAACGTCCTGACTTTC.